The 10 T cell receptor beta chains presented below share a single source sample, sequenced in a study of blood T cell repertoires in COVID-19. TCRdb's table, derived via immunoSEQ multiplex PCR, lists solely in-frame clones and lacks some. The data contain just under 350,000 clones, 87% of them singletons. Sequenced sample: peripheral blood. These receptors were taken from a woman in her forties or fifties with COVID-19, enrolled during active disease.

The rearrangement joins TRBV5-1 to TRBJ2-5; 7 positions agree with TRBD1. V dropped 2 bases and J dropped 2; count of bases not matched to a gene: 6. CDR1 is SGHRS and CDR2 is YFSETQ in the germline V gene. The CDR3 extends over 15 amino acids. CDR3 bases: TGCGCCAGCAGCTTTGGGACAGAGTTGCAAGAGACCCAGTACTTC. Its protein product is CASSFGTELQETQYF.

This chain links TRBV5-1 with TRBJ1-1; 8 bases are a match to TRBD1. The CDR3 loop spans 16 amino acids. The J segment lost 4 bases and the V segment lost 3 bases, leaving 11 bases of the junction unmatched. The germline V gene encodes CDR1 SGHRS and CDR2 YFSETQ. CDR3 coding DNA: TGCGCCAGCAGCTATGGACAGGGTCCACAAGTCACTGAAGCTTTCTTT. Protein sequence: CASSYGQGPQVTEAFF.

The rearrangement links TRBV6-5 to TRBJ2-2, with D unresolved. Germline lookup yields CDR1 MNHEY and CDR2 SVGAGI. The germline V and J ends were trimmed by 7 bases and 3 bases, with 12 bases remaining between them. This CDR3 has 14 amino acids. The CDR3: CASTRSTDTGELFF. The CDR3 DNA reads TGTGCCAGCACCCGGAGTACGGACACCGGGGAGCTGTTTTTT.

This clone was found a few times. The CDR3 loop reads CASSLSQGRTEAFF. CDR3 in DNA: TGTGCCAGCAGCTTAAGCCAGGGCCGCACTGAAGCTTTCTTT. The rearrangement joins TRBV7-9 to TRBJ1-1; D is possibly TRBD1 (5 bases). Deletions cut 2 bases from V and 4 bases from J, with 11 bases between. The CDR3 spans 14 residues. Germline V gene data show CDR1 as SEHNR and CDR2 as FQNEAQ (reference sequence).

This chain connects TRBV18 to TRBJ1-6; no reliable D call. With 1 base removed from V and 0 bases from J, the gap between germline ends came to 10 bases. The CDR3 runs to 17 residues. The germline gives CDR1 KGHSH, CDR2 LQKENI. CDR3 coding DNA: TGTGCCAGCTCACCACGTCCCCGGGGCTCCTATAATTCACCCCTCCACTTT. Its translation is CASSPRPRGSYNSPLHF.

The chain employs TRBV2 and TRBJ2-1, with 10 bases lining up with TRBD2. The V segment lost 6 bases and the J segment 8 bases; nucleotides outside the gene matches: 19. The germline V gene encodes CDR1 SNHLY and CDR2 FYNNEI. This CDR3 contains 18 residues. The CDR3 bases are TGTGCCAGCAGGAAGTGGGTTAGCGGGAGGCTACGTGGCGATGAGCAGTTCTTC. Translating gives CASRKWVSGRLRGDEQFF.

The gene calls are TRBV3-1 (or the pseudogene TRBV3-2) and TRBJ1-1; 7 nucleotides line up with TRBD1. Germline CDR1 reads LGHDT; CDR2 reads YNNKEL (reference sequence). The ends lost 5 bases at V and 4 bases at J; junction bases unmatched: 7. This CDR3 has 14 residues. The CDR3 reads CASSARQGGTEAFF. As DNA, the CDR3 is TGTGCCAGCAGCGCCCGACAGGGAGGCACTGAAGCTTTCTTT.

The CDR3, as DNA: TGTGCCAGCAGCCAAGCAGGGATCAACGAGCAGTACTTC. Its translation is CASSQAGINEQYF. The chain uses TRBV3-1 (or the pseudogene TRBV3-2) and TRBJ2-7; possibly TRBD1 for D (5 bases). Trimming shortened V by 1 base and J by 5 bases, and 9 bases separated the two germline ends. Germline V gene sequence: CDR1 LGHDT, CDR2 YNNKEL (reference sequence). This CDR3 has 13 residues.

The sample holds one count of this clone. The chain joins TRBV7-2 to TRBJ2-2; D possibly corresponds to TRBD2 (6 bases). The germline CDR1 and CDR2 sequences are SGHTA and FQGNSA. V was clipped by 6 bases and J by 2 bases, with 13 bases between them. This CDR3 spans 15 amino acids. Here the CDR3 reads CASRLEGVNTGELFF. CDR3 nucleotides: TGTGCCAGCAGGTTGGAGGGAGTTAACACCGGGGAGCTGTTTTTT.

The CDR3 is CSVIHNEQFF. CDR3 coding DNA: TGCAGTGTCATCCACAATGAGCAGTTCTTC. The V call is TRBV20-1, the J call TRBJ2-1, with D uncertain. The ends were cut back, 7 bases at V and 5 bases at J, with 6 bases in the middle. Germline lookup yields CDR1 DFQATT and CDR2 SNEGSKA (reference sequence). This CDR3 has 10 amino acids.